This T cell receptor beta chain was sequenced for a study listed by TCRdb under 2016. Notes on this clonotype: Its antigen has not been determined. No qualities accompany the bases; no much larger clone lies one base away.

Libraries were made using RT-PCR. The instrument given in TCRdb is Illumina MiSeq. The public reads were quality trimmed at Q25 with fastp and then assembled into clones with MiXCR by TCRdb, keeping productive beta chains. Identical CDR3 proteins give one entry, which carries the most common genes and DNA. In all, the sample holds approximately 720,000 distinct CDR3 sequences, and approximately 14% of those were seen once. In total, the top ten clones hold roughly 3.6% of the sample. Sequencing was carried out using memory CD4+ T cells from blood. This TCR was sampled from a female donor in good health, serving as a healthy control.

The CDR3: CASREDGTETQYF. The base sequence is TGCGCCAGCAGGGAAGACGGCACAGAGACCCAGTACTTC. The chain couples TRBV5-1 to TRBJ2-5, with no confidently assigned D gene. V is pared back by 5 bases and J by 4 bases, with 12 bases lying between the germline termini. The CDR3 covers 13 residues, taking in both the cysteine and the phenylalanine. The sequence is cut down to CDR3 DNA, 39 bases in frame from base 1. CDR1 and CDR2 are read off the germline V gene as SGHRS and YFSETQ.